The 9 T cell receptor beta chains in this list originate from one sample, sequenced in a study of blood T cells in healthy people across ages. A J-beta primer mix and a sample-barcoded 5' primer were used in a second PCR of about 6 to 12 cycles. In TCRdb, the 5' RACE reads were re-called with MiXCR into one record per CDR3 protein. The sample includes 650,000 to 700,000 distinct CDR3 sequences, around 52% of them seen just once. Sequencing was carried out using blood. The receptors were sampled from a woman over 75 in good health.

This clonotype occurred many times. This chain links TRBV7-8 with TRBJ2-5, with D possibly being TRBD1 (6 bases). This CDR3 is built from 15 residues. The germline V and J ends were trimmed by 5 bases and 1 base, with 14 bases remaining between them. CDR1 is SGHVS, CDR2 FQNEAQ, per germline. CDR3 sequence (DNA): TGTGCCAGCAGCAACCAACAGGGATTCCAAGAGACCCAGTACTTC. This encodes CASSNQQGFQETQYF.

At least ten counts were recorded for this clonotype. The CDR3 spells CASSLDPHNEQFF. The CDR3 DNA is TGTGCCAGCAGCCTGGATCCCCACAATGAGCAGTTCTTC. V usage is TRBV7-9 and J usage is TRBJ2-1, with D hard to call. CDR1 is SEHNR and CDR2 is FQNEAQ in the germline V gene (reference sequence). There are 13 residues in the CDR3. The V gene lost 5 bases and the J gene lost 5 bases, with 10 bases spanning the gap.

The rearrangement joins TRBV5-1 to TRBJ2-7; D gene uncertain. Germline V gene data show CDR1 as SGHRS and CDR2 as YFSETQ. The length of the CDR3 is 15 residues. V dropped 4 bases and J dropped 1 base, with 15 bases sitting between them. The CDR3 sequence: CASSAKDVGSYEQYF. The CDR3 DNA sequence: TGCGCCAGCAGCGCCAAAGACGTCGGGTCCTACGAGCAGTACTTC.

This clonotype has more than one count but fewer than ten. The chain has TRBV7-2 and TRBJ2-2; TRBD1 or TRBD2 may be the D gene (6 bases each). The germline V gene encodes CDR1 SGHTA and CDR2 FQGNSA. V shed 5 bases and J shed 2 bases, with 18 bases lying between them. The CDR3 length is 17 residues. This CDR3 is CASSRDTPGVNTGELFF. CDR3 coding DNA: TGTGCCAGCAGCAGGGACACCCCGGGGGTTAACACCGGGGAGCTGTTTTTT.

This chain links TRBV7-2 with TRBJ2-7; 15 nucleotides agree with TRBD2. There are 18 residues in the CDR3. Germline CDR1 is SGHTA and CDR2 is FQGNSA. Trimming at V came to 4 bases and at J to 4 bases, leaving 11 bases not matched to a gene. CDR3 nucleotides: TGTGCCAGCAGCTGGGGACTAGCGGGAGGAAGGCTACGGTACGAGCAGTACTTC. Translation: CASSWGLAGGRLRYEQYF.

The chain recombines TRBV9 with TRBJ2-1, with 11 bases fitting TRBD2. The CDR3 sequence is 16 residues long. With V trimmed by 2 bases and J by 4 bases, 5 bases remained unmatched. Germline V gene data show CDR1 as SGDLS and CDR2 as YYNGEE. The CDR3 region is CASSVSGRGEYNEQFF. In nucleotides, the CDR3 is TGTGCCAGCAGCGTTAGCGGGAGGGGTGAATACAATGAGCAGTTCTTC.

Of note for this clonotype: A single base separates this from a much larger clone, so it may be a read error. The chain links TRBV12-3 or TRBV12-4 to TRBJ2-7, with TRBD2 matching over 9 bases. CDR3 size: 14 residues. V was pared by 6 bases and J by 7 bases, with 10 bases of the junction left unmatched. The CDR3 bases are TGTGCCAGCAGGCCTAGCGGGGCAGCCAATGAGCAGTACTTC. As protein: CASRPSGAANEQYF.

The chain links TRBV24-1 to TRBJ2-1; the D is unclear. The CDR3 has 11 amino acids. The ends were cut back, 7 bases at V and 8 bases at J, with 8 bases in the middle. Germline V gene data show CDR1 as KGHDR and CDR2 as SFDVKD. This CDR3 is CATRTEDEQFF. CDR3 sequence (DNA): TGTGCCACCAGGACGGAAGATGAGCAGTTCTTC.

V is TRBV6-2 or TRBV6-3 and J is TRBJ2-7; TRBD2 matches 7 bases. The length of the CDR3 is 12 residues. CDR1 and CDR2 from the germline V gene are MNHEY and SVGEGT. V dropped 4 bases and J dropped 3; count of bases not matched to a gene: 0. CDR3 coding DNA: TGTGCCAGCAGTTGGGACTACTACGAGCAGTACTTC. Amino acid sequence: CASSWDYYEQYF.